The T cell receptor beta chain described here comes from a study of blood T cell repertoires in COVID-19. Study-wide background: PBMCs, B-cell-depleted T cells, or T cells were the source of the cDNA or gDNA that made up the material.

The germline gives CDR1 SNHLY, CDR2 FYNNEI. This CDR3 is 15 amino acids long. J was trimmed by 10 bases and V by 1 base; bases with no gene match: 7. The protocol was immunoSEQ multiplex PCR, while the TCRdb copy is restricted to in-frame clones and leaves out a portion. The sample has some 130,000 clones, roughly 90% seen once. Sequencing used peripheral blood. The sequence was obtained from a man between 60 and 70 years old with COVID-19, enrolled during active disease. The rearrangement joins TRBV2 to TRBJ1-6; the match to TRBD1 covers 7 bases. CDR3 region: CASSEGVDRWSPLHF. In DNA, the CDR3 is TGTGCCAGCAGTGAAGGGGTGGACAGGTGGTCACCCCTCCACTTT.